This T cell receptor beta chain was found in a study of shared clonotypes between healthy human individuals. Study details: The donor pool was made up of a couple of women and a few men aged 18 to 49. General study points: The represented genetic and exposure-history diversity was limited by the small number of donors. Rarefaction analysis demonstrated incomplete sorted-subset sequencing notwithstanding large depth.

As handled by the study authors: As immunoSEQ supplied junction-only sequences (without quality scores), filtering differed. Sequencing was performed with immunoSEQ multiplex PCR; in TCRdb, only in-frame clones are kept and a portion is missing. From that table come the V and J calls and clone size; the DNA was used to work out D and trimming. The data hold 2 million to 2.5 million clones, with 90% to 95% observed a single time. About this clone: Its target is not known.

V lost 5 bases and J 7 bases, leaving 15 bases between the germline ends. The CDR3 is made up of 14 amino acids. Per the germline V gene, CDR1 is KGHSH and CDR2 is LQKENI. Naive CD8 cells comprised CD45RO-negative, CCR7-positively selected cells, excluding terminally differentiated effector memory CD45RA+ cells. Sequencing was carried out using naive CD8+ T cells from PBMCs. The chain joins TRBV18 to TRBJ2-4; D might be TRBD1 or TRBD2, each matching 5 bases. This clonotype originated in a man aged 18-30 years in good health. Some clones in this sample may be carry-over from other donors' samples. CDR3 in amino acids: CASSTRDLWNIQYF. CDR3 nucleotide sequence: TGTGCCAGCTCAACCCGGGACCTATGGAACATTCAGTACTTC.